This TCR beta chain was observed in a study of cytomegalovirus exposure and HLA in healthy donors. The overall study: Findings of an earlier analysis included about 120 million unique TCR beta sequences from roughly 200 million T cells.

Findings and limits, study-wide: Later, TCR association rates were found to vary by HLA locus, highest for DRB1 and lowest for HLA-C.

This CDR3 is 16 amino acids long. V was clipped by 2 bases and J by 0 bases, with 13 bases between them. Germline V lookup: CDR1 ENHRY, CDR2 SYGVKD. Concerning this clone itself: Its antigen is unknown.

The PCR employed 60 Vbeta primers together with 13 Jbeta primers. The table came from immunoSEQ multiplex PCR; TCRdb's copy has only in-frame clones and leaves some out. The data contain about 160,000 clones, 82% of them singletons. Sequencing was carried out using PBMCs. The chain links TRBV10-3 to TRBJ1-2, with D possibly TRBD1 on 5 matching bases. This receptor was taken from a girl aged 2 to 10 in good health and CMV-seropositive. The DNA for the CDR3 is TGTGCCATCAGTGAGCAAAAGGGGTGGGCTAACTATGGCTACACCTTC. Its translation: CAISEQKGWANYGYTF.